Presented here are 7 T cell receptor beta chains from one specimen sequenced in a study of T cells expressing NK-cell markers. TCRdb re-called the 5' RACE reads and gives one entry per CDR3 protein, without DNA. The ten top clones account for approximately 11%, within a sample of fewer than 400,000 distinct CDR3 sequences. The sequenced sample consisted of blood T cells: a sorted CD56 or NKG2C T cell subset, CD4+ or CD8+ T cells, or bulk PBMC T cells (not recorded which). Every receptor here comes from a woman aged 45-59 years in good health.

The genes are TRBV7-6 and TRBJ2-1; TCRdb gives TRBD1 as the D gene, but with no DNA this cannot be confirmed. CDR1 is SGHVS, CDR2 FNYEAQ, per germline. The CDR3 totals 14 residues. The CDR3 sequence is CASSLRGSEDEQFF.

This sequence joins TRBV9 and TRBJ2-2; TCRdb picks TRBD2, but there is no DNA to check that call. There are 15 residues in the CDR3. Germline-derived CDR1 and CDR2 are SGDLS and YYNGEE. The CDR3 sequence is CASSVGRANTGELFF.

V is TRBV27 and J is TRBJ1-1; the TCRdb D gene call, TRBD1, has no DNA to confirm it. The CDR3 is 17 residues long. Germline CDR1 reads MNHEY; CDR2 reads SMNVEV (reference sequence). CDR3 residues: CASSLPRTGRGNTEAFF.

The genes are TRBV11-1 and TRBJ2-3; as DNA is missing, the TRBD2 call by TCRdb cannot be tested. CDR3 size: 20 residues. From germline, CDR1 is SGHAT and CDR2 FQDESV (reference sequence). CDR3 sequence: CASSLNLAGGLVSEADTQYF. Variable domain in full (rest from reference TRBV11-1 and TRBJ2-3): EAEVAQSPRYKITEKSQAVAFWCDPISGHATLYWYRQILGQGPELLVQFQDESVVDDSQLPKDRFSAERLKGVDSTLKIQPAELGDSAMYLCASSLNLAGGLVSEADTQYFGPGTRLTVL.

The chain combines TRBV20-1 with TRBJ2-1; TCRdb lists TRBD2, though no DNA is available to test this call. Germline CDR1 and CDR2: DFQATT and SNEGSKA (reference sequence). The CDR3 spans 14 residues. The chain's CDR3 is CSASLTGAGNEQFF.

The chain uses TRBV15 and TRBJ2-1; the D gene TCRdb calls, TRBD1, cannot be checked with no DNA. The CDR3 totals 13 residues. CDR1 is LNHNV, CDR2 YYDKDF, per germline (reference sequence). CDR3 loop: CATSTRTGTGIFF.

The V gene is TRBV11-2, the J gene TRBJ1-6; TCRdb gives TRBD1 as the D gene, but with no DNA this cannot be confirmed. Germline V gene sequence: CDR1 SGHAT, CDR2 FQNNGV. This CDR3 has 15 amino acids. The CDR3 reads CASSKSTDGYSPLHF. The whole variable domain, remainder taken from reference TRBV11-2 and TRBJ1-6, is EAGVAQSPRYKIIEKRQSVAFWCNPISGHATLYWYQQILGQGPKLLIQFQNNGVVDDSQLPKDRFSAERLKGVDSTLKIQPAKLEDSAVYLCASSKSTDGYSPLHFGNGTRLTVT.